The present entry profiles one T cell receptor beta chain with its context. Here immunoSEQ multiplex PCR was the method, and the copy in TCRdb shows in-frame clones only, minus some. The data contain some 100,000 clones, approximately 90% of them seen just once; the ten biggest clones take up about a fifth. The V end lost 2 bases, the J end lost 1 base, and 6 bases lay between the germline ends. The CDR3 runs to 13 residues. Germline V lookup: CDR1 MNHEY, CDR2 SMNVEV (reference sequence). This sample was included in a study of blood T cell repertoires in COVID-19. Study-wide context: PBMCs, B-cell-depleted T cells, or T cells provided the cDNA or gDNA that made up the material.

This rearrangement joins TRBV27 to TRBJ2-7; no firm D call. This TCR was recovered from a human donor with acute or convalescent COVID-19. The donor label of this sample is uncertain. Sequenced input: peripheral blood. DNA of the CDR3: TGTGCCAGCAGTTTAACTGGTTCCTACGAGCAGTACTTC. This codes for CASSLTGSYEQYF.